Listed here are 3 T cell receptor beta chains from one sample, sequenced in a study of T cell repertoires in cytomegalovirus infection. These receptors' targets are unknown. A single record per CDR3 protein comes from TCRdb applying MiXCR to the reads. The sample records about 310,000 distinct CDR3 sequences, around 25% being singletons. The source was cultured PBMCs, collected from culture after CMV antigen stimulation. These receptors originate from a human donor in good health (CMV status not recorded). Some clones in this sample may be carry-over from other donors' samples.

The CDR3 is CASSYSGLHNTGELFF. CDR3 DNA: TGTGCCAGCAGCTATTCCGGGCTCCATAACACCGGGGAGCTGTTTTTT. The chain joins TRBV6-8 to TRBJ2-2; D is unresolved. CDR1 is MNHGY and CDR2 is SAAAGT in the germline V gene. This CDR3 has 16 amino acids. Between the trimmed V and J ends, which lost 6 bases and 2 bases, there was a span of 16 bases.

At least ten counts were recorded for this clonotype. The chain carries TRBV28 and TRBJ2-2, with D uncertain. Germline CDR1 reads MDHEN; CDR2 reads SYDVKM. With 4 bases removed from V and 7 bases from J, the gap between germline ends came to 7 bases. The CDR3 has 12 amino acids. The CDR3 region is CASSYWNGELFF. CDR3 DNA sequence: TGTGCCAGCAGTTATTGGAACGGGGAGCTGTTTTTT.

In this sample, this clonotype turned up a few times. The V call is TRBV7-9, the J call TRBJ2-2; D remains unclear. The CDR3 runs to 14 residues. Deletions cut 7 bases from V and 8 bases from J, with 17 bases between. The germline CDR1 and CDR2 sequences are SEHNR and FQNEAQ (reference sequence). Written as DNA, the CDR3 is TGTGCCAGCATCCCCGGCAGGACCCGGGGGGAGCTGTTTTTT. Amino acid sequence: CASIPGRTRGELFF.